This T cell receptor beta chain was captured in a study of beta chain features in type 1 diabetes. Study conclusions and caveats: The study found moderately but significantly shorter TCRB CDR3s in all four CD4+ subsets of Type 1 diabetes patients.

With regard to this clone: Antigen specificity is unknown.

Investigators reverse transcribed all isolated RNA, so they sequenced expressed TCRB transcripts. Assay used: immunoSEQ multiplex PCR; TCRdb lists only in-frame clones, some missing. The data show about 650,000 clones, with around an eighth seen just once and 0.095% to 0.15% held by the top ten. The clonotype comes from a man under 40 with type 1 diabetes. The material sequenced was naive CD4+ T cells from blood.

CDR3 loop: CASVNSNEQAFF. CDR3 nucleotides: TGTGCCAGCGTAAACAGCAACGAGCAAGCTTTCTTT. The chain has TRBV7-9 and TRBJ1-1; D remains unclear. The ends were cut back, 8 bases at V and 9 bases at J, with 16 bases in the middle. Per the germline V gene, CDR1 is SEHNR and CDR2 is FQNEAQ (reference sequence). This CDR3 spans 12 amino acids.